Listed below are T cell receptor beta chains from one sample, sequenced in a study of regulatory T cells in long-lasting Graves disease. Via MiXCR, TCRdb re-called the multiplex PCR reads, giving one row per CDR3 protein. The repertoire holds roughly 500,000 distinct CDR3 sequences, with 20% to 25% as singletons. The sample in question was peripheral blood mononuclear cells (PBMCs), obtained when the disease was refractory, from a patient treated with antithyroid drugs. The receptors derive from a female donor with Graves disease. Both conserved end residues are part of each CDR3. Clone size is stated in some rows and not others, as once, few, many or a class when expanded.

>few|TRBV3-1|TRBJ2-6
CASSPFGEDGANVLTF
>NA|TRBV5-1|TRBJ2-4
CASSSLCRDVNIQYF
>NA|TRBV28|TRBJ1-2
CASSFTGPPRNGYTF
>many|TRBV28|TRBJ2-7
CASSKGLFSYEQYF
>many|TRBV28|TRBJ2-7
CASRPLKGPYEQYF
>NA|TRBV28|TRBJ2-7
CASGEDIYEQYF
>NA|TRBV5-4|TRBJ2-3
CASSFPSGRDTQYF
>NA|TRBV29-1|TRBJ1-2
CSVSSGDLGYTF
>few|TRBV5-1|TRBJ1-2
CASSLGQGGSGYTF
>NA|TRBV12-3/TRBV12-4|TRBJ1-2
CASSPGQIYGYTF
>many|TRBV7-2|TRBJ2-5
CASSSSETGSQYF
>NA|TRBV5-4|TRBJ2-5
CASSSVGAGETQYF
>NA|TRBV11-2|TRBJ2-1
CASSHGTSGRMIYNEQFF
>many|TRBV11-2|TRBJ1-2
CASSSWTGSNYGYTF
>NA|TRBV5-1|TRBJ2-1
CASNVDLFNEQFF